This is a list of T cell receptor beta chains from one sample in a study of T cells in Graves' hyperthyroidism and ophthalmopathy. One entry per CDR3 protein, called by TCRdb with MiXCR from the multiplex PCR reads. This sample has fewer than 250,000 distinct CDR3 sequences, with approximately 24% found just once. The sample comprised blood. These receptor sequences come from a woman aged 40-49 years with Graves' ophthalmopathy. The CDR3 runs from the conserved cysteine through the conserved F or W. The order of the fields is V gene, J gene, D gene, clone size, CDR3 DNA, CDR3 protein. D genes are given only for firm matches. Expanded clones get a size class; other rows say once, few or many, or leave the size out.

>TRBV7-4|TRBJ2-7|TRBD2|many
TGTGCCAGCAGCATCCCCCCCCCCCCTGGGGCTAGCGGGAGAACCTACGAGCAGTACTTC
CASSIPPPPGASGRTYEQYF
>TRBV2|TRBJ2-5|.|many
TGTGCCAGCAGTGACTCCACTAGAGAGACCCAGTACTTC
CASSDSTRETQYF
>TRBV10-3|TRBJ2-6|.|many
TGTGCCATCAGTGGGGCGGCTGGGGCCAACGTCCTGACTTTC
CAISGAAGANVLTF
>TRBV20-1|TRBJ1-5|.|many
TGCAGTGCTGGGGACACGCCATATAGCAATCAGCCCCAGCATTTT
CSAGDTPYSNQPQHF
>TRBV12-3/TRBV12-4|TRBJ2-7|.|many
TGTGCCAGCAGTTTTCCGGGGGCCTCCTACGAGCAGTACTTC
CASSFPGASYEQYF
>TRBV12-3/TRBV12-4|TRBJ2-7|TRBD2|many
TGTGCCAGCAGTTTCGATAGCGGGAGGGCCTCTAAAGGGTCCTACGAGCAGTACTTC
CASSFDSGRASKGSYEQYF
>TRBV4-2|TRBJ2-2|.|many
TGTGCCAGCAGCCAATACCTGAACACCGGGGAGCTGTTTTTT
CASSQYLNTGELFF
>TRBV2|TRBJ1-3|TRBD1|many
TGTGCCAGCACTGGGACAGGGACTGGAAACACCATATATTTT
CASTGTGTGNTIYF
>TRBV6-5|TRBJ2-7|.|.
TGTGCCAGCAGTTATGCGGAGACCTACGAGCAGTACTTC
CASSYAETYEQYF
>TRBV24-1|TRBJ1-1|.|many
TGTGCCACCAGTGATTCGGGGGCGCTGGGACGGGAAGCTTTCTTT
CATSDSGALGREAFF
>TRBV13|TRBJ2-5|TRBD2|many
TGTGCCAGCAGCGCCGGGACTAGCGTTGGGACCCAGTACTTC
CASSAGTSVGTQYF
>TRBV12-3/TRBV12-4|TRBJ1-1|.|few
TGTGCCAGCACCCCCGGGGGTATCGACACTGAGGCTTTCTTT
CASTPGGIDTEAFF
>TRBV6-2/TRBV6-3|TRBJ2-7|.|.
TGTGCCAGCAGTTTGAGTACCTACGAGCGGTACTTC
CASSLSTYERYF
>TRBV7-2|TRBJ1-5|.|.
TGTGCCAGCAGCTTAATGGCGGGGCCACCTCAGCCCCAGCATTTT
CASSLMAGPPQPQHF
>TRBV5-1|TRBJ1-1|TRBD1|few
TGCGCCAGCAGCTCGGACAGGGGGGGGAACACTGAAGCTTTCTTT
CASSSDRGGNTEAFF
>TRBV7-2|TRBJ1-5|.|many
TGTGCCAGCAGCTCTTTAGGACAGCCCCAGCATTTT
CASSSLGQPQHF
>TRBV6-5|TRBJ1-5|TRBD1|many
TGTGCCAGCGGACAGGGGCCCCATCAGCCCCAGCATTTT
CASGQGPHQPQHF
>TRBV3-1|TRBJ1-5|.|many
TGTGCCAGCAGCCAAGTTGGGGACCAGCCCCAGCATTTT
CASSQVGDQPQHF
>TRBV7-9|TRBJ2-5|TRBD2|many
TGTGCCAGCAGCTTAGGGCCTTCGGGAGGGGTGGAGACCCAGTACTTC
CASSLGPSGGVETQYF
>TRBV5-1|TRBJ2-6|.|.
TGCGCCAGCAGCTTACAGGGAAACGGGGCCAACGTCCTGACTTTC
CASSLQGNGANVLTF
>TRBV5-1|TRBJ2-7|.|many
TGCGCCAGCAGCTTGTTTGCAGGGACCTACGAGCAGTACTTC
CASSLFAGTYEQYF
>TRBV5-1|TRBJ1-2|TRBD1|many
TGCGCCAGCAGCTTGGAGGACAGGGTTGGGGGCTACACCTTC
CASSLEDRVGGYTF
>TRBV24-1|TRBJ2-5|.|.
TGTGCCAGCAGATCTGAGACCCAGTACTTC
CASRSETQYF